Below are 24 T cell receptor beta chains sequenced from a single sample in a study of T-cell reconstitution after alpha-beta-depleted transplantation in children. Unique molecular identifiers were incorporated during preparation of the TCRbeta library. TCRdb ran MiXCR on the PCR reads and lists one entry per CDR3 protein. The table shows fewer than 85,000 distinct CDR3 sequences, with roughly 13% occurring only once. Sequenced material: PBMCs, mostly from graft donor cells, taken 180 days after TCRalphabeta/CD19-depleted stem cell transplant. These TCRs come from a male patient between 2 and 15 years old who had a stem cell transplant for acute lymphoblastic leukemia, so the T cells may come from the graft donor.

The J gene is TRBJ2-7, the V gene TRBV15; 8 nucleotides line up with TRBD1. The CDR3 has 15 residues. Germline lookup yields CDR1 LNHNV and CDR2 YYDKDF (reference sequence). V lost 8 bases, J lost 0 bases, and 9 bases stayed unmatched. The CDR3 here is CATARQGIRSYEQYF. For the CDR3, the DNA is TGTGCCACCGCCCGACAGGGGATACGCTCCTACGAGCAGTACTTC. The complete variable domain, with remaining parts taken from reference TRBV15 and TRBJ2-7, reads DAMVIQNPRYQVTQFGKPVTLSCSQTLNHNVMYWYQQKSSQAPKLLFHYYDKDFNNEADTPDNFQSRRPNTSFCFLDIRSPGLGDTAMYLCATARQGIRSYEQYFGPGTRLTVT.

The chain carries TRBV11-2 and TRBJ2-2, with TRBD2 identical over 14 bases. The CDR3 has 19 amino acids. The trim removed 4 bases at V and 5 bases at J, leaving 12 bases unmatched. CDR1 is SGHAT, CDR2 FQNNGV, per germline. CDR3 coding DNA: TGTGCCAGCAGCTCCCCCGGGGGGACTAGCGGGAGAGTTACCGGGGAGCTGTTTTTT. Protein sequence: CASSSPGGTSGRVTGELFF. Full variable domain (remainder filled in from reference TRBV11-2 and TRBJ2-2): EAGVAQSPRYKIIEKRQSVAFWCNPISGHATLYWYQQILGQGPKLLIQFQNNGVVDDSQLPKDRFSAERLKGVDSTLKIQPAKLEDSAVYLCASSSPGGTSGRVTGELFFGEGSRLTVL.

This clonotype was seen only a few times. The V call is TRBV24-1, the J call TRBJ2-7; 10 bases are shared with TRBD1. Germline loops: CDR1 KGHDR, CDR2 SFDVKD. V shed 2 bases, J shed 2 bases, and the junction held 5 bases outside the gene matches. The CDR3 covers 16 residues. The CDR3 nucleotides read TGTGCCACCAGTGATTCTCCGGGACAGGGGACCTACGAGCAGTACTTC. It is translated as CATSDSPGQGTYEQYF.

The table lists this clonotype with a few counts. The CDR3 DNA reads as TGTGCCAGCAGTCCCCGACCGGCGAACACTGAAGCTTTCTTT. This codes for CASSPRPANTEAFF. The chain combines TRBV6-1 with TRBJ1-1, with D unresolved. Germline V gene sequence: CDR1 MNHNS, CDR2 SASEGT. CDR3 length equals 14 residues. Between the trimmed V and J ends, which lost 5 bases and 1 base, there was a span of 11 bases.

The V gene is TRBV9, the J gene TRBJ2-1; 7 bases align to TRBD2. This CDR3 is built from 15 residues. V was pared by 0 bases and J by 4 bases, with 4 bases of the junction left unmatched. Germline lookup yields CDR1 SGDLS and CDR2 YYNGEE. CDR3 sequence (DNA): TGTGCCAGCAGCGTAGGGCTAGCGGATTACAATGAGCAGTTCTTC. Protein: CASSVGLADYNEQFF.

The genes are TRBV20-1 and TRBJ2-7, with D possibly being TRBD2 (5 bases). The CDR3 has 14 amino acids. V lost 8 bases and J 3 bases, leaving 20 bases between the germline ends. Germline CDR1 and CDR2: DFQATT and SNEGSKA (reference sequence). The CDR3 protein is CSPIRTGWDYEQYF. DNA for the CDR3: TGCAGTCCTATACGGACGGGGTGGGACTACGAGCAGTACTTC.

This clonotype was seen more than once but under ten times. The gene calls are TRBV5-1 and TRBJ1-2; D remains unclear. The CDR3 sequence is 12 residues long. The ends were cut back, 4 bases at V and 3 bases at J, with 7 bases in the middle. CDR1 is SGHRS, CDR2 YFSETQ, per germline. CDR3 DNA: TGCGCCAGCAGCGAAGGGTACTATGGCTACACCTTC. Translating it yields CASSEGYYGYTF. The full variable domain, completed using reference TRBV5-1 and TRBJ1-2, is KAGVTQTPRYLIKTRGQQVTLSCSPISGHRSVSWYQQTPGQGLQFLFEYFSETQRNKGNFPGRFSGRQFSNSRSEMNVSTLELGDSALYLCASSEGYYGYTFGSGTRLTVV.

This clonotype appeared a few times. The rearrangement uses TRBV4-2 and TRBJ2-5, with TRBD2 matching 9 bases. With 4 bases clipped from V and 5 bases from J, the junction kept 11 bases outside the gene matches. The CDR3 loop spans 16 amino acids. Germline CDR1 reads LGHNA; CDR2 reads YNFKEQ. The CDR3 is CASSPRALAGKETQYF. The CDR3, as DNA: TGTGCCAGCAGCCCTCGGGCGCTAGCGGGGAAGGAGACCCAGTACTTC.

This clonotype occurred many times. The chain uses TRBV7-9 and TRBJ2-4; D may be TRBD2 (6 bases). V was cut by 5 bases and J by 11 bases, with 22 bases left in between. The CDR3 is 15 amino acids. Germline-derived CDR1 and CDR2 are SEHNR and FQNEAQ (reference sequence). The CDR3: CASSPPSEGRIVQYF. CDR3 coding DNA: TGTGCCAGCAGCCCCCCTTCGGAGGGCCGTATCGTTCAGTACTTC.

In its sample, this clonotype was seen a few times. The chain carries TRBV28 and TRBJ2-7, with D perhaps assigned TRBD1 or TRBD2 (5 bases each). V lost 4 bases and J 4 bases, leaving 20 bases between the germline ends. This CDR3 is built from 16 residues. Germline assignment: CDR1 MDHEN and CDR2 SYDVKM. The CDR3 DNA reads TGTGCCAGCAGTTCCCCGACTCTGGGGGTATGGTACGAGCAGTACTTC. It yields the protein CASSSPTLGVWYEQYF.

This clonotype was detected a few times. The chain uses TRBV19 and TRBJ2-7; perhaps TRBD1 as D (6 bases). Germline V gene data show CDR1 as LNHDA and CDR2 as SQIVND (reference sequence). Trimming pared 5 bases from V and 2 bases from J, leaving 16 bases between. The CDR3 extends over 15 amino acids. Here the CDR3 reads CASSPQTGLTYEQYF. Here the CDR3 DNA reads TGTGCCAGTAGTCCCCAGACAGGTCTAACCTACGAGCAGTACTTC.

This clonotype was recorded a few times. The chain employs TRBV4-3 and TRBJ2-2, with a weak D call TRBD1 (7 bases). Trimming left V 4 bases short and J 8 bases short, with 14 bases between. The CDR3 sequence is 14 residues long. Per the germline V gene, CDR1 is LGHNA and CDR2 is YSLEER. DNA for the CDR3: TGCGCCAGCAGCCCTCGACAGGGAGGAGGGGAGCTGTTTTTT. This gives the protein CASSPRQGGGELFF.

The chain is built from TRBV7-8 and TRBJ2-1; 13 nucleotides match TRBD2. Germline CDR1 reads SGHVS; CDR2 reads FQNEAQ. The CDR3 is 18 amino acids. The ends lost 2 bases at V and 3 bases at J; junction bases unmatched: 7. The CDR3 DNA sequence: TGTGCCAGCAGCTTAAAACTAGCGGGGGGGCTCAGCTACAATGAGCAGTTCTTC. It encodes CASSLKLAGGLSYNEQFF.

This clonotype was picked up many times. The CDR3 here is CSAGKGTYGYTF. As DNA, the CDR3 is TGCAGTGCCGGCAAAGGGACGTATGGCTACACCTTC. This chain links TRBV20-1 with TRBJ1-2; a weak D match, TRBD1 (5 bases). The germline gives CDR1 DFQATT, CDR2 SNEGSKA (reference sequence). Deletions cut 6 bases from V and 5 bases from J, with 13 bases between. The CDR3 is 12 residues long.

The chain has TRBV6-1 and TRBJ2-2, with 7 positions matching TRBD2. CDR3 size: 13 residues. Trimming took 8 bases from V and 2 from J; bases not matched to a gene: 2. CDR1 and CDR2 from the germline V gene are MNHNS and SASEGT. In nucleotides, the CDR3 is TGTGCCAGCGGGAGGGTTAACACCGGGGAGCTGTTTTTT. Translating gives CASGRVNTGELFF.

Ten or more counts support this clonotype. The chain uses TRBV29-1 and TRBJ2-7, with D tentatively TRBD1 (6 bases). This CDR3 spans 12 amino acids. Germline V lookup: CDR1 SQVTM, CDR2 ANQGSEA. V lost 6 bases and J 1 base, leaving 10 bases between the germline ends. This CDR3 is CSVGTLSYEQYF. The CDR3 nucleotides read TGCAGCGTCGGGACACTTTCCTACGAGCAGTACTTC.

There are a few counts of this clonotype. In nucleotides, the CDR3 is TGTGCCAGCTCACCGCGGACAGGGGAGTTTATGAACACTGAAGCTTTCTTT. The encoded protein is CASSPRTGEFMNTEAFF. The chain employs TRBV18 and TRBJ1-1, with 9 bases aligning to TRBD1. This CDR3 has 17 amino acids. Looked up from germline, CDR1 is KGHSH and CDR2 is LQKENI. The junction had 8 bases not matched to a gene; V was cut back by 3 bases and J by 0 bases.

The chain is built from TRBV24-1 and TRBJ2-3, with 7 bases lining up with TRBD2. The CDR3 contains 12 residues. J lost 3 bases, V lost 10 bases, and 3 bases had no gene match. CDR1 and CDR2 (germline): KGHDR, SFDVKD. As DNA, the CDR3 is TGTGCCACGGCGGGAGAAACAGATACGCAGTATTTT. It specifies CATAGETDTQYF.

This chain uses TRBV6-5 with TRBJ1-2; TRBD1 agrees at 9 bases. The length of the CDR3 is 15 residues. The junction had 4 bases not matched to a gene; V was cut back by 0 bases and J by 5 bases. Germline CDR1 MNHEY, CDR2 SVGAGI. The CDR3 DNA follows: TGTGCCAGCAGTTACTCCGGGACAGGGCTATATGGCTACACCTTC. Translating gives CASSYSGTGLYGYTF.

This chain links TRBV20-1 with TRBJ2-7; 10 bases agree with TRBD1. J was trimmed by 6 bases and V by 5 bases; bases with no gene match: 4. In germline, CDR1 is DFQATT, CDR2 SNEGSKA (reference sequence). The CDR3 totals 12 residues. CDR3 in amino acids: CSAWDRGREQYF. The CDR3 DNA sequence: TGCAGTGCTTGGGACAGGGGCCGCGAGCAGTACTTC.

This clonotype was seen a few times. V and J are TRBV29-1 and TRBJ2-4, with 9 bases lining up with TRBD2. Germline V gene lookup returns CDR1 SQVTM and CDR2 ANQGSEA. The CDR3 extends over 14 amino acids. V lost 6 bases, J lost 6 bases, and 9 bases stayed unmatched. The CDR3 loop is CSVVGLAGVNIQYF. CDR3 sequence (DNA): TGCAGCGTGGTCGGGTTAGCGGGGGTAAACATTCAGTACTTC.

In its sample, this clonotype was seen a few times. J is TRBJ2-4 and V is TRBV11-2, with D possibly being TRBD2 (5 bases). The ends were cut back, 3 bases at V and 11 bases at J, with 17 bases in the middle. Germline loops: CDR1 SGHAT, CDR2 FQNNGV. The CDR3 has 14 amino acids. DNA for the CDR3: TGTGCCAGCAGCTTTAGAGGGTCCCGCTACCTTCAGTACTTC. It translates to CASSFRGSRYLQYF.

This clonotype was counted only a few times. Its ends do not fully match the called genes, so a read error is possible. The DNA of the CDR3 is TGTGCCAGCAGCTTGGGGACAGGGGCTCCTCCGGGAAGGTTC. Amino acids: CASSLGTGAPPGRF. The chain carries TRBV5-6 and TRBJ2-7, with 9 bases fitting TRBD1. CDR3 length: 14 residues. The V gene's germline CDR1 is SGHDT and CDR2 YYEEEE.

The gene calls are TRBV7-2 and TRBJ2-5; D possibly corresponds to TRBD2 (6 bases). The CDR3 is 13 residues long. Germline CDR1 reads SGHTA; CDR2 reads FQGNSA. Trimming shortened V by 1 base and J by 7 bases, and 10 bases separated the two germline ends. The CDR3 DNA sequence: TGTGCCAGCAGCTTAGTGGAGGGAGGGACCCAGTACTTC. This translates into CASSLVEGGTQYF. Full variable domain (missing parts from reference TRBV7-2 and TRBJ2-5): GAGVSQSPSNKVTEKGKDVELRCDPISGHTALYWYRQSLGQGLEFLIYFQGNSAPDKSGLPSDRFSAERTGGSVSTLTIQRTQQEDSAVYLCASSLVEGGTQYFGPGTRLLVL.